The rows below give T cell receptor beta chains drawn from one sample of a study of blood T cell repertoires in COVID-19. Assay used: immunoSEQ multiplex PCR; TCRdb lists only in-frame clones, some missing. Counted here are 150,000 or so clones, approximately 74% occurring once; the ten biggest clones make up about 3%. The sample consisted of peripheral blood. The source is an elderly woman with acute or convalescent COVID-19. Each CDR3 is given with its conserved first and last residue. The D gene is left open where the match is weak. A clone size is listed for some rows: how often the clone was seen (once, few, many), or a class if it is expanded.

D gene	V gene	clone size	J gene	CDR3 DNA	CDR3 protein
TRBD2	TRBV4-2	many	TRBJ2-1	TGTGCCAGCAGCCCGACTAGCGGGAGGGCCAATGAGCAGTTCTTC	CASSPTSGRANEQFF
NA	TRBV27	NA	TRBJ2-3	TGTGCCAGCAGCCCCTACCCCAGGGTCACAGATACGCAGTATTTT	CASSPYPRVTDTQYF
TRBD2	TRBV5-5	NA	TRBJ2-1	TGTGCCAGCAGCTTCATACTACTAGCGGGAGTCAATGAGCAGTTCTTC	CASSFILLAGVNEQFF
NA	TRBV4-3	NA	TRBJ2-3	TGCGCCAGCAGCCAAGATGGGGCAGGCACAGATACGCAGTATTTT	CASSQDGAGTDTQYF
TRBD2	TRBV13	NA	TRBJ2-2	TGTGCCAGCAGCTTAGTACCGGGGGGGAACACCGGGGAGCTGTTTTTT	CASSLVPGGNTGELFF
TRBD1	TRBV7-2	NA	TRBJ2-1	TGTGCCAGCAGCTTGGGACAGGGTCTGTACAATGAGCAGTTCTTC	CASSLGQGLYNEQFF
TRBD2	TRBV28	NA	TRBJ2-3	TGTGCCAGCAGCTATACTAGCGGTTTCACAGATACGCAGTATTTT	CASSYTSGFTDTQYF
TRBD2	TRBV6-5	NA	TRBJ2-5	TGTGCCAGCGAGGTTGGCGGGGGGTGGGAGACCCAGTACTTC	CASEVGGGWETQYF
NA	TRBV29-1	NA	TRBJ2-7	TGCAGCGCTGCAGGGGCGTCCTACGAGCAGTACTTC	CSAAGASYEQYF
TRBD1	TRBV19	NA	TRBJ1-4	TGTGCCAGTAGTCAACCTCGGACAGGGGGTAATGAAAAACTGTTTTTT	CASSQPRTGGNEKLFF
NA	TRBV3-1/TRBV3-2	NA	TRBJ1-2	TGTGCCAGCAGCACCCTCCTAGCTAACTATGGCTACACCTTC	CASSTLLANYGYTF
NA	TRBV5-1	NA	TRBJ1-3	TGCGCCAGCAGCTTGGCCGGAGCGGGGTCTGGAAACACCATATATTTT	CASSLAGAGSGNTIYF
NA	TRBV29-1	NA	TRBJ1-5	TGCAGCGTTGGGGAGGGCGATCAGCCCCAGCATTTT	CSVGEGDQPQHF
TRBD1	TRBV4-1	NA	TRBJ2-3	TGCGCCAGCAGCCAAGATCCGGGACAGTCCGCAGATACGCAGTATTTT	CASSQDPGQSADTQYF
TRBD1	TRBV7-8	NA	TRBJ2-7	TGTGCCAGCAGCTTAAAAGCGACAGGGGGCTATTACGAGCAGTACTTC	CASSLKATGGYYEQYF
TRBD1	TRBV6-6	NA	TRBJ1-2	TGTGCCAGCAGTCCGCCGGGACAGGGCCTTGGCTACACCTTC	CASSPPGQGLGYTF
NA	TRBV6-2/TRBV6-3	NA	TRBJ2-1	TGTGCCAGCAGTTACCCTTCCGCAGGGAGGTTCGATGAGCAGTTCTTC	CASSYPSAGRFDEQFF
NA	TRBV10-3	NA	TRBJ2-3	TGTGCCATCAGTGAGTCGTACGGGAGAGGTGAGGGAAACACAGATACGCAGTATTTT	CAISESYGRGEGNTDTQYF
TRBD1	TRBV3-1/TRBV3-2	few	TRBJ1-5	TGTGCCAGCAGCGAGACAGGGGGGAATCAGCCCCAGCATTTT	CASSETGGNQPQHF
NA	TRBV4-3	NA	TRBJ1-2	TGCGCCAGCAGCCAAGATATAGGGGTTAGCTATGGCTACACCTTC	CASSQDIGVSYGYTF
NA	TRBV4-1	NA	TRBJ1-5	TGCGCCAGCAGCCAGGGCCCCCTCGGGGGAGGTCAGCCCCAGCATTTT	CASSQGPLGGGQPQHF
TRBD2	TRBV10-1	NA	TRBJ2-1	TGCGCCAGCAATGTCCTTGAGCGGGAGAAGGAGGATGAGCAGTTCTTC	CASNVLEREKEDEQFF
NA	TRBV6-1	few	TRBJ1-2	TGTGCCAGCAGTGAGCCAGGGTTAGCTAACTATGGCTACACCTTC	CASSEPGLANYGYTF
TRBD1	TRBV5-4	NA	TRBJ1-3	TGTGCCAGCAGCTTTGGGACAGGCTCTGGAAACACCATATATTTT	CASSFGTGSGNTIYF
TRBD1	TRBV7-3	NA	TRBJ2-2	TGTGCCAGCACCCCCGGGACAGGGGTCACCGGGGAGCTGTTTTTT	CASTPGTGVTGELFF
NA	TRBV18	NA	TRBJ2-1	TGTGCCAGCTCACCGGGGCCGTACAATGAGCAGTTCTTC	CASSPGPYNEQFF
NA	TRBV6-2/TRBV6-3	NA	TRBJ2-7	TGTGCCAGCAGTAATACCGGGAACTCCCACGAGCAGTACTTC	CASSNTGNSHEQYF
TRBD1	TRBV24-1	NA	TRBJ2-3	TGTGCCACCAGCGGTCGGTCCCAGGGGGTGCGGACAGATACGCAGTATTTT	CATSGRSQGVRTDTQYF
NA	TRBV5-1	NA	TRBJ1-6	TGCGCCAGCAGCTCCCAGGGCCCCGATAATTCACCCCTCCACTTT	CASSSQGPDNSPLHF
NA	TRBV5-3	NA	TRBJ2-7	TGTGCCAGAACCGGGGGACAGACAAAGAGCTCCTACGAGCAGTACTTC	CARTGGQTKSSYEQYF
NA	TRBV12-3/TRBV12-4	NA	TRBJ2-1	TGTGCCAGCAGTTACCCCGGCAATGAGCAGTTCTTC	CASSYPGNEQFF
TRBD2	TRBV7-2	few	TRBJ2-7	TGTGCCAGCAGCTTAGCGACTAGCGGATTTTCCTACGAGCAGTACTTC	CASSLATSGFSYEQYF
NA	TRBV10-3	NA	TRBJ2-1	TGTGCCATCAGTGAGTCGGTGCTGGGAGCTGAGCAGTTCTTC	CAISESVLGAEQFF
TRBD2	TRBV7-8	NA	TRBJ2-1	TGTGCCAGCAGCCCGAGACTAGCGGGAGGGCCGCGTGAGCAGTTCTTC	CASSPRLAGGPREQFF
TRBD1	TRBV27	NA	TRBJ2-7	TGTGCCAGCAGTTCCATGACAGGGGCTCCTTCCGAGCAGTACTTC	CASSSMTGAPSEQYF